These 9 T cell receptor beta chains came from one sample sequenced in a study of shared clonotypes between healthy human individuals. Measured with immunoSEQ multiplex PCR; TCRdb has only the in-frame clones, and not every one. The repertoire holds just under 350,000 clones, with about 70% as singletons. The sample comprised memory CD4+ T cells sorted from blood. As for subset: CD45RA-negative fraction. The receptors were sampled from a man aged 25 to 45 in good health.

This chain uses TRBV5-4 with TRBJ2-7, with a tentative D call TRBD1 (6 bases). Deletions cut 0 bases from V and 4 bases from J, with 14 bases between. Germline values: CDR1 SGHNT, CDR2 YYREEE (reference sequence). The CDR3 has 15 residues. This CDR3 reads CASSLGQGTRYEQYF. Written as DNA, the CDR3 is TGTGCCAGCAGCTTGGGTCAGGGGACAAGGTACGAGCAGTACTTC.

The chain uses TRBV6-1 and TRBJ1-5; 9 bases are a match to TRBD1. Looked up from germline, CDR1 is MNHNS and CDR2 is SASEGT. V dropped 3 bases and J dropped 6; count of bases not matched to a gene: 6. This CDR3 has 15 residues. CDR3 loop: CASSELWTGVQPQHF. The CDR3 nucleotides read TGTGCCAGCAGTGAGCTTTGGACAGGGGTTCAGCCCCAGCATTTT.

V and J are TRBV7-9 and TRBJ2-1, with TRBD2 matching over 8 bases. Germline assignment: CDR1 SEHNR and CDR2 FQNEAQ (reference sequence). The CDR3 runs 15 residues. V shed 7 bases and J 7 bases; nucleotides not matched to a gene: 12. The CDR3 reads CASTTGEREKNEQFF. The CDR3 DNA reads TGTGCCAGCACCACCGGGGAGCGGGAGAAGAATGAGCAGTTCTTC.

This clone turned up a few times. This chain links TRBV29-1 with TRBJ2-7; no firm D call. The length of the CDR3 is 14 residues. The germline CDR1 and CDR2 sequences are SQVTM and ANQGSEA. Trimming removed 4 bases at V and 6 bases at J, with 19 bases between. The CDR3 here is CSVVNPLDPSEQYF. The CDR3 bases are TGCAGCGTTGTAAACCCCCTCGACCCCTCCGAGCAGTACTTC.

This clone appeared many times. The V gene is TRBV9, the J gene TRBJ2-1; D is possibly TRBD1 (7 bases). Germline CDR1 SGDLS, CDR2 YYNGEE. This CDR3 region has 15 residues. V lost 7 bases to trimming and J lost 0 bases, with 14 bases between them. CDR3: CASGGTAVSYNEQFF. The DNA of the CDR3 is TGTGCCAGCGGGGGGACAGCCGTCTCCTACAATGAGCAGTTCTTC.

The chain joins TRBV14 to TRBJ2-2; D remains ambiguous. The germline V and J ends were trimmed by 3 bases and 6 bases, with 2 bases remaining between them. This CDR3 spans 11 amino acids. Per germline, CDR1 SGHDN and CDR2 FVKESK. CDR3 nucleotides: TGTGCCAGCAGCCAGGCCGGGGAGCTGTTTTTT. Its translation is CASSQAGELFF.

This CDR3 reads CASSFHRREGGNEQFF. In DNA, the CDR3 is TGTGCCAGCAGCTTTCATCGGCGGGAGGGAGGGAATGAGCAGTTCTTC. This chain connects TRBV7-6 to TRBJ2-1; 9 bases agree with TRBD2. The CDR3 contains 16 residues. The ends lost 3 bases at V and 7 bases at J; junction bases unmatched: 10. Looked up from germline, CDR1 is SGHVS and CDR2 is FNYEAQ.

This chain joins TRBV5-1 and TRBJ2-1; D possibly corresponds to TRBD1 (5 bases). Trimming took off 4 bases at V and 0 bases at J, with 20 bases between the two ends. The V gene's germline CDR1 is SGHRS and CDR2 YFSETQ. The CDR3 consists of 18 residues. The CDR3 protein is CASSGAKMGQSSYNEQFF. The DNA of the CDR3 is TGCGCCAGCAGCGGGGCGAAAATGGGCCAGAGCTCCTACAATGAGCAGTTCTTC.

The chain has TRBV28 and TRBJ2-1; TRBD2 matches 11 bases. The CDR3 runs 13 residues. With V trimmed by 6 bases and J by 9 bases, 4 bases remained unmatched. In germline, CDR1 is MDHEN, CDR2 SYDVKM. The CDR3 protein is CASSPGLAGEQFF. In DNA form, the CDR3 reads TGTGCCAGCAGCCCAGGACTAGCGGGTGAGCAGTTCTTC.